This T cell receptor (beta chain) stems from a study of blood T cells in healthy people across ages. A sample-barcoded 5' primer and a J-beta primer mix were used in a second PCR of roughly 7 to 12 cycles. Each cDNA was tagged by a template-switch adaptor containing 12 random nucleotides. From the 5' RACE reads, TCRdb called clonotypes with MiXCR, one entry per CDR3 protein. The sample lists 1.5 million to 2 million distinct CDR3 sequences; less than 50% were seen once. The source of this sequence is a woman aged 40-49 years in good health. Sequenced input: blood.

The CDR3 DNA reads TGCAGTGCTAGAGACGTCAATCAGCCCCAGCATTTT. Translated, it gives CSARDVNQPQHF. The chain couples TRBV20-1 to TRBJ1-5; D not resolved. The CDR3 has 12 residues. Germline CDR1 reads DFQATT; CDR2 reads SNEGSKA (reference sequence). V lost 0 bases and J lost 3, with 3 bases in between.